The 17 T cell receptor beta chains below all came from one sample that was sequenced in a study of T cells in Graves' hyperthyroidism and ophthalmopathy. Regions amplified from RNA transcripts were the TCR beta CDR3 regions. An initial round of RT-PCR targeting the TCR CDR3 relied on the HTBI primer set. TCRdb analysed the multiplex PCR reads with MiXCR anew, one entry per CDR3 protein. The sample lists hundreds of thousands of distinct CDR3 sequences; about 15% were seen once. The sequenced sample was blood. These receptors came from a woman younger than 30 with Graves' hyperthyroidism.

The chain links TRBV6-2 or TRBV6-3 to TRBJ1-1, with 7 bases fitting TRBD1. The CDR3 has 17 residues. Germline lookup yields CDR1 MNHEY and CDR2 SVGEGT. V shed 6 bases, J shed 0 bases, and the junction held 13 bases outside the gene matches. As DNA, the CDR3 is TGTGCCAGCAGCTACCGACAGGGTGGATCTATGAACACTGAAGCTTTCTTT. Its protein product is CASSYRQGGSMNTEAFF.

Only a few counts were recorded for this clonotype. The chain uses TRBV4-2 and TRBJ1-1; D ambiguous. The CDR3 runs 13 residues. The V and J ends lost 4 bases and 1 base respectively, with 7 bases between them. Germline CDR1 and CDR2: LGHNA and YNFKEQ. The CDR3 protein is CASSPVGNTEAFF. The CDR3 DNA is TGTGCCAGCAGCCCGGTGGGGAACACTGAAGCTTTCTTT.

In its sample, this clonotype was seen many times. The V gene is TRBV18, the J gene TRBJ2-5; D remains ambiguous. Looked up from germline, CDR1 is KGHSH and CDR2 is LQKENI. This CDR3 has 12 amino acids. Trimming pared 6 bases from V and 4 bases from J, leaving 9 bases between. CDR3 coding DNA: TGTGCCAGCTCCCCTGTTGGAGAGACCCAGTACTTC. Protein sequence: CASSPVGETQYF.

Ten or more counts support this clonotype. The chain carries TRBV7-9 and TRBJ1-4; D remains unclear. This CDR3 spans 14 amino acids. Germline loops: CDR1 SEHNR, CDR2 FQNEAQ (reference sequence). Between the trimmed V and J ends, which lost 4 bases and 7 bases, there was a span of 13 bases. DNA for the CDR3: TGTGCCAGCAGCTCGCTACTGGTGGGTGAAAAACTGTTTTTT. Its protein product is CASSSLLVGEKLFF.

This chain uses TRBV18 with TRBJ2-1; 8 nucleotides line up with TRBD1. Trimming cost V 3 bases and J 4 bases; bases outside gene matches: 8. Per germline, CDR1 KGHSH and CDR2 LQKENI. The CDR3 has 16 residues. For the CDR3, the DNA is TGTGCCAGCTCACCCCCCTCGGACAGGGAGTACAATGAGCAGTTCTTC. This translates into CASSPPSDREYNEQFF.

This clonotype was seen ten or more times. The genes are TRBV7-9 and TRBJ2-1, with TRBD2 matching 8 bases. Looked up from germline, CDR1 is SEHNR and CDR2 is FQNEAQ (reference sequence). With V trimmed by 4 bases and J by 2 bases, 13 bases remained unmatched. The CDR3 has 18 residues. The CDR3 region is CASSSKYYSGATYNEQFF. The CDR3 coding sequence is TGTGCCAGCAGCTCAAAGTACTATAGCGGGGCTACCTACAATGAGCAGTTCTTC.

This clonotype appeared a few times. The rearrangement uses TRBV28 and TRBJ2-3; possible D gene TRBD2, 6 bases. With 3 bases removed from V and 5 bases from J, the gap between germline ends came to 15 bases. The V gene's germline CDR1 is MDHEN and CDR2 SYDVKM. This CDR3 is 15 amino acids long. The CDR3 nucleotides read TGTGCCAGCAGTTTCCCCACTAGCCAGGGAGATACGCAGTATTTT. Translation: CASSFPTSQGDTQYF.

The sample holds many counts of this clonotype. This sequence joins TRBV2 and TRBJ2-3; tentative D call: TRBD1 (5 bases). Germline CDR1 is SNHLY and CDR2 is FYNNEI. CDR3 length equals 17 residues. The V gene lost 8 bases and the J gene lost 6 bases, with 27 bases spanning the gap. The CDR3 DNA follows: TGTGCCAGCTCCAGCAGTGTGGGGCCCCGGGTTTTGGATACGCAGTATTTT. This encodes CASSSSVGPRVLDTQYF.

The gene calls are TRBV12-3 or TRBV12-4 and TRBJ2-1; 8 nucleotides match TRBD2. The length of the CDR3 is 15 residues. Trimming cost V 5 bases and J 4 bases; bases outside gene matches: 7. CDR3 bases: TGTGCCAGCAGTCCTAGCGAGCGGGAGTACAATGAGCAGTTCTTC. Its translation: CASSPSEREYNEQFF.

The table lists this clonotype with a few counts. CDR3 sequence reads: CASSQEEGLNTEAFF. The CDR3, as DNA: TGTGCCAGCAGCCAAGAGGAGGGTCTGAACACTGAAGCTTTCTTT. V usage is TRBV4-2 and J usage is TRBJ1-1; no reliable D call. This CDR3 spans 15 amino acids. Looked up from germline, CDR1 is LGHNA and CDR2 is YNFKEQ. With 0 bases removed from V and 0 bases from J, the gap between germline ends came to 8 bases.

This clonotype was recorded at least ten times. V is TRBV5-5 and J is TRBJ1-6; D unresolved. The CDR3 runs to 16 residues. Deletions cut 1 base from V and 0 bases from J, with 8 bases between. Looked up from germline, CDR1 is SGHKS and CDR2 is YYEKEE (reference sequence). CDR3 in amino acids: CASSLTPNSYNSPLHF. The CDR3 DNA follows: TGTGCCAGCAGCTTGACTCCGAACTCCTATAATTCACCCCTCCACTTT.

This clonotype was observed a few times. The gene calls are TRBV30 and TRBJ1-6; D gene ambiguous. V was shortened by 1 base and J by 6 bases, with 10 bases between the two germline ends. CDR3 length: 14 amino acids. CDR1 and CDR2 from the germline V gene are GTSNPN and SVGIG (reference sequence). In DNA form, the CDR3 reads TGTGCCTGGAGTGCTCGGGCAACTAATTCACCCCTCCACTTT. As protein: CAWSARATNSPLHF.

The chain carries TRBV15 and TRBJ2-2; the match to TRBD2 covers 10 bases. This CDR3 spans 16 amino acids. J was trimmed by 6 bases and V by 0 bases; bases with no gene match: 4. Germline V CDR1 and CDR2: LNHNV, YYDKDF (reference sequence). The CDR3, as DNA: TGTGCCACCAGCAGAGATCCTAGCGGGAGATCCGGGGAGCTGTTTTTT. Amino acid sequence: CATSRDPSGRSGELFF.

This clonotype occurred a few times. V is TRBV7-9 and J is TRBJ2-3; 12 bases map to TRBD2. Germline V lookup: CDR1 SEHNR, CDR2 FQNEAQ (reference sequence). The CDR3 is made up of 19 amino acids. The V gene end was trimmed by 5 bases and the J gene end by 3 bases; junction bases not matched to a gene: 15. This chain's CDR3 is CASSPTLAGGPFTTDTQYF. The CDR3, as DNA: TGTGCCAGCAGCCCGACTCTAGCGGGAGGGCCGTTCACGACAGATACGCAGTATTTT.

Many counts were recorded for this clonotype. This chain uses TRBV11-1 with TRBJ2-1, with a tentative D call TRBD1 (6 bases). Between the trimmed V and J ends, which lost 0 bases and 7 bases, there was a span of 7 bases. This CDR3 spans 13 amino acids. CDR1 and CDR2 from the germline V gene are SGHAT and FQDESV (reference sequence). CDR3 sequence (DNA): TGTGCCAGCAGCTTAGCTGACAGGAATGAGCAGTTCTTC. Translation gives CASSLADRNEQFF. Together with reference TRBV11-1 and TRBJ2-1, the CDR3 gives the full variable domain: EAEVAQSPRYKITEKSQAVAFWCDPISGHATLYWYRQILGQGPELLVQFQDESVVDDSQLPKDRFSAERLKGVDSTLKIQPAELGDSAMYLCASSLADRNEQFFGPGTRLTVL.

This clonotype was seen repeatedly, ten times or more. CDR3 in amino acids: CASSPKVWGRRYEQYF. CDR3 bases: TGTGCCAGCAGCCCCAAGGTATGGGGACGTCGCTACGAGCAGTACTTC. The chain combines TRBV11-2 with TRBJ2-7; D might be TRBD1 or TRBD2, each matching 5 bases. The CDR3 consists of 16 residues. Germline CDR1 is SGHAT and CDR2 is FQNNGV. V was pared by 5 bases and J by 3 bases, with 20 bases between.

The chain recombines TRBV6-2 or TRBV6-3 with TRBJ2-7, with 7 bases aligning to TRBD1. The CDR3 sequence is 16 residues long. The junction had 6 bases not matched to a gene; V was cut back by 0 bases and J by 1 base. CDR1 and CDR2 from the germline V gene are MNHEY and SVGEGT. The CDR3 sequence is CASSYSIGTASYEQYF. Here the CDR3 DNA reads TGTGCCAGCAGTTACTCTATCGGGACAGCTTCCTACGAGCAGTACTTC.